The source of this T cell receptor beta chain is a study of blood T cell repertoires in COVID-19. Across the whole study: In each case, the material was cDNA or gDNA derived from T cells, B-cell-depleted T cells, or PBMCs.

Trimming at V came to 4 bases and at J to 12 bases, leaving 8 bases not matched to a gene. CDR3 size: 12 residues. Germline loops: CDR1 SGHDT, CDR2 YYEEEE. The Seattle patients joined while their infection was active and were tracked longitudinally afterward. Only in-frame clones appear in the TCRdb table, and some are missing; sequencing was by immunoSEQ multiplex PCR. In the table there are around 290,000 clones, 75% to 90% of which are singletons. The rearrangement links TRBV5-6 to TRBJ2-7, with 9 positions matching TRBD2. Sequencing was done on a sample of peripheral blood. The clonotype was recovered from a woman in her 70s with COVID-19, enrolled during active disease. The CDR3, as DNA: TGTGCCAGCAGCGAGGGGGCGGGAGGGCTGTACTTC. Translation gives CASSEGAGGLYF.